The clone carrying this TCR beta chain was seen only a few times. The cDNA 3' end received a ligated oligonucleotide with a UMI. First-round PCR used around 4 cycles and beta primers RC1.1 and RC1.2 covering TRBC1 and TRBC2. From the second PCR onward, TCR alpha and beta chains were processed separately. TCRdb reprocessed the UMI-ligation and nested PCR reads with MiXCR, giving one entry per CDR3 protein. The repertoire holds tens of thousands of distinct CDR3 sequences, with 10% as singletons. This entry comes from a study of quantifying T cell responses using KT2 cells. Overall study: cDNA was made from DNase-treated RNA using alpha and beta constant primers.

The sequencing sample was made of PBMCs spiked with cells of the T cell clone KT2. This TCR came from a human donor.

This chain's CDR3 is CASSQDPRTGRNTEAFF. The CDR3 DNA reads TGCGCCAGCAGCCAAGACCCCCGGACAGGAAGGAACACTGAAGCTTTCTTT. The chain couples TRBV4-1 to TRBJ1-1; 7 bases are a match to TRBD1. The CDR3 covers 17 residues. Trimming removed 0 bases from V and 1 base from J; junction bases left unmatched: 8. Germline V lookup: CDR1 MGHRA, CDR2 YSYEKL.